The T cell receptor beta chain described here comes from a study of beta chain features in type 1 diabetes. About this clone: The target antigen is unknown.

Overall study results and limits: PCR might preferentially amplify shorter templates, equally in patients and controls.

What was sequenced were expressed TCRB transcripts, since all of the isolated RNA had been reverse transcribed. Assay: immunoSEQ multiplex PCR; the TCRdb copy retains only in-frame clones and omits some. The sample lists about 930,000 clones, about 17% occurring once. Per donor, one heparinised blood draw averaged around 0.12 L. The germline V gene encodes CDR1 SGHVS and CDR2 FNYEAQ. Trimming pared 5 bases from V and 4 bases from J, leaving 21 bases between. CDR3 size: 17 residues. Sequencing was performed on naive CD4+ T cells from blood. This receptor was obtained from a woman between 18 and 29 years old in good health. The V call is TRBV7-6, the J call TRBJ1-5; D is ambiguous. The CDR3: CASSPLGTGSSNQPQHF. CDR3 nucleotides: TGTGCCAGCAGCCCACTGGGAACGGGTAGTAGTAATCAGCCCCAGCATTTT.